This T cell receptor (beta chain) was captured in a study of regulatory T cells in long-lasting Graves disease. This clonotype was detected a few times. As to time point: persistent/refractory GD, antithyroid drugs over 5 years with positive TRAb. Isolated PBMC RNA provided the starting material for the TCR library. Collection of peripheral blood (approximately 9 milliliters) was done using EDTA tubes. Library construction for TCR beta used iRepertoire HTBI primers and Arm-PCR of CDR3 regions. TCRdb processed the multiplex PCR reads anew with MiXCR; each CDR3 protein has one entry. Of about 340,000 distinct CDR3 sequences in the sample, roughly 21% were seen once. Germline CDR1 SGHTA, CDR2 FQGNSA. The CDR3 is made up of 16 amino acids. J lost 4 bases, V lost 0 bases, and 9 bases had no gene match.

This material consisted of peripheral blood mononuclear cells (PBMCs), taken when the disease was refractory, from a patient treated with antithyroid drugs. The TCR was taken from a female donor with Graves disease. The genes are TRBV7-2 and TRBJ2-7, with TRBD2 matching 7 bases. The CDR3 region is CASSLAHRWREYEQYF. CDR3 nucleotides: TGTGCCAGCAGCTTAGCGCATCGGTGGCGGGAGTACGAGCAGTACTTC. Full variable domain (remainder filled in from reference TRBV7-2 and TRBJ2-7): GAGVSQSPSNKVTEKGKDVELRCDPISGHTALYWYRQSLGQGLEFLIYFQGNSAPDKSGLPSDRFSAERTGGSVSTLTIQRTQQEDSAVYLCASSLAHRWREYEQYFGPGTRLTVT.